This T cell receptor (beta chain) was recorded in a study of shared clonotypes between healthy human individuals. In the case of this clone: Its target is not known.

Whole-study findings and limits: Investigators expected sequencing depth to affect clonotype sharing among donors.

Profiled with immunoSEQ multiplex PCR; TCRdb holds only in-frame clones, not every one. The sample lists about 580,000 clones; more than 95% were seen once. CD8 cells classed as naive were CD45RO-negative and positively selected for CCR7, excluding terminally differentiated effector memory CD45RA+ cells. Germline-derived CDR1 and CDR2 are KGHSH and LQKENI. V was pared by 2 bases and J by 7 bases, with 26 bases between. The CDR3 covers 19 residues. This sequence was found in a man aged 25-45 years in good health. The sample was naive CD8+ T cells sorted from blood. The J gene is TRBJ2-2, the V gene TRBV18; no definite D call. CDR3 DNA: TGTGCCAGCTCACCATATTTGGGCGAGACCCAGCCGTCGGACGGGGAGCTGTTTTTT. This encodes CASSPYLGETQPSDGELFF.